One and the same sample provided the 12 T cell receptor beta chains below, sequenced in a study of blood T cells in healthy people across ages. PCR was performed a second time for roughly 7 to 12 cycles using a sample-barcoded 5' primer and a J-beta primer mix. Each CDR3 protein is one row after TCRdb ran MiXCR on the 5' RACE reads. The sample has fewer than 900,000 distinct CDR3 sequences, 30% to 45% seen once. Source material: blood. The receptors originated from a man in his late teens or twenties in good health.

V is TRBV12-3 or TRBV12-4 and J is TRBJ2-2, with 8 bases fitting TRBD2. The ends lost 5 bases at V and 5 bases at J; junction bases unmatched: 7. The CDR3 runs 15 residues. The CDR3 reads CASSPAGAGTGELFF. The CDR3 DNA reads as TGTGCCAGCAGTCCAGCGGGGGCCGGTACCGGGGAGCTGTTTTTT.

This clonotype was detected ten times or more. DNA for the CDR3: TGTGCTAGTGGTTTGCCCACAGCGACCTATGGCTACACCTTC. Its protein is CASGLPTATYGYTF. The rearrangement links TRBV12-5 to TRBJ1-2, with D uncertain. The CDR3 is 14 amino acids. Germline V lookup: CDR1 LGHNT, CDR2 FRNRAP. V lost 2 bases to trimming and J lost 4 bases, with 11 bases between them. Supplemented by reference TRBV12-5 and TRBJ1-2, the full variable domain reads DARVTQTPRHKVTEMGQEVTMRCQPILGHNTVFWYRQTMMQGLELLAYFRNRAPLDDSGMPKDRFSAEMPDATLATLKIQPSEPRDSAVYFCASGLPTATYGYTFGSGTRLTVV.

This clonotype has more than one count but fewer than ten. The chain combines TRBV7-3 with TRBJ2-3; D may match TRBD1 or TRBD2 (5 bases each). Per the germline V gene, CDR1 is SGHTA and CDR2 is FQGTGA. The CDR3 loop spans 14 amino acids. V was pared by 2 bases and J by 4 bases, with 10 bases between. The chain's CDR3 is CASSLGTPPDTQYF. CDR3 coding DNA: TGTGCCAGCAGCTTAGGGACCCCCCCAGATACGCAGTATTTT.

The chain is built from TRBV12-3 or TRBV12-4 and TRBJ2-1; TRBD2 agrees at 11 bases. The V gene end was trimmed by 4 bases and the J gene end by 12 bases; junction bases not matched to a gene: 8. CDR3 size: 14 residues. The CDR3: CASSSTSGDPGQFF. The DNA of the CDR3 is TGTGCCAGCAGTTCGACTAGCGGGGACCCGGGGCAGTTCTTC.

This clonotype has ten or more counts. The chain joins TRBV27 to TRBJ1-1; 7 bases are shared with TRBD1. J lost 4 bases, V lost 2 bases, and 7 bases had no gene match. Germline lookup yields CDR1 MNHEY and CDR2 SMNVEV (reference sequence). The CDR3 is 15 residues long. This CDR3 is CASSLVRGGGTEAFF. CDR3 bases: TGTGCCAGCAGTTTAGTCAGGGGGGGCGGCACTGAAGCTTTCTTT.

This clonotype turned up a few times. This could be a read error, since a much larger clone is one nucleotide away. The chain recombines TRBV12-3 or TRBV12-4 with TRBJ2-7; 9 bases line up with TRBD2. The CDR3 sequence is 17 residues long. V was pared by 6 bases and J by 4 bases, with 16 bases of the junction left unmatched. For the CDR3, the DNA is TGTGCCAGCAGGGCTACTGCCGTTGGCGGGGGGGTGTACGAGCAGTACTTC. Translation gives CASRATAVGGGVYEQYF.

On this clonotype itself: Given a much more abundant clone one base away, this may be a read error. The chain links TRBV7-9 to TRBJ2-1; D not certain. The CDR3 runs to 12 residues. In germline, CDR1 is SEHNR, CDR2 FQNEAQ (reference sequence). The CDR3 region has the DNA TGTGCCGGCAGCTCAGTCCCCCATGAGCAGTTCTTC. This codes for CAGSSVPHEQFF.

Regarding this clonotype: Possible read error: a much larger clone is one base away. The V call is TRBV4-1, the J call TRBJ2-7; no definite D call. The CDR3 spans 14 residues. V lost 0 bases to trimming and J lost 7 bases, with 13 bases between them. Per the germline V gene, CDR1 is MGHRA and CDR2 is YSYEKL. CDR3 sequence (DNA): TGCGCCAGCAGCCAAGATATCTCCTACAATGAGCAGTACTTC. It codes for CASSQDISYNEQYF.

Of note for this clonotype: A single base separates this from a much larger clone, so it may be a read error. Here the CDR3 reads CASSQNTYEQYF. DNA of the CDR3: TGTGCCAGCAGCCAAAACACCTACGAGCAGTACTTC. This rearrangement joins TRBV3-1 to TRBJ2-7; D is uncertain. The V gene lost 2 bases and the J gene lost 2 bases, with 4 bases spanning the gap. Germline CDR1 LGHDT, CDR2 YNNKEL (reference sequence). This CDR3 has 12 amino acids.

J is TRBJ1-4 and V is TRBV5-5; possible D gene TRBD1, 5 bases. The CDR3 is 18 amino acids. V lost 2 bases and J lost 0, with 17 bases in between. Germline values: CDR1 SGHKS, CDR2 YYEKEE (reference sequence). As DNA, the CDR3 is TGTGCCAGCAGCTTATCCCGGGGACCGCCGGCAACTAATGAAAAACTGTTTTTT. It translates to CASSLSRGPPATNEKLFF.

V and J are TRBV19 and TRBJ2-1, with D possibly TRBD1 on 6 matching bases. Germline assignment: CDR1 LNHDA and CDR2 SQIVND (reference sequence). The CDR3 extends over 16 amino acids. The germline V and J ends were trimmed by 4 bases and 6 bases, with 19 bases remaining between them. CDR3 sequence (DNA): TGTGCCAGTAGTAACCTCCCCGGGACACACTGCAATGAGCAGTTCTTC. It translates to CASSNLPGTHCNEQFF.

The CDR3 DNA is TGCAGTGCCGTCCCGCAGGGCTATAATTCACCCCTCCACTTT. This sequence encodes CSAVPQGYNSPLHF. The V call is TRBV20-1, the J call TRBJ1-6, with a possible D match to TRBD1 (5 bases). V lost 6 bases to trimming and J lost 3 bases, with 12 bases between them. CDR3 size: 14 residues. Germline CDR1 DFQATT, CDR2 SNEGSKA (reference sequence).